Listed below are T cell receptor beta chains from one sample, sequenced in a study of OX40 agonist ivuxolimab in advanced cancers. Measured with immunoSEQ multiplex PCR; TCRdb has only the in-frame clones, and not every one. The top ten clones hold more than 0.6% of a sample with about 80,000 clones, approximately 90% of them seen once. The source was CD4+ or CD8+ T cells sorted from blood, collected in a trial of the OX40 agonist ivuxolimab. The receptors stem from an adult with an advanced solid tumor such as melanoma, head and neck, liver or kidney cancer. Both conserved end residues are part of each CDR3. A D gene is named only where the DNA matches it firmly.

v_gene: TRBV6-6; d_gene: .; j_gene: TRBJ2-5; CDR3nt: TGTGCCAGCAGTTACGGGGAGACCCAGTACTTC; CDR3aa: CASSYGETQYF
v_gene: TRBV27; d_gene: TRBD1; j_gene: TRBJ2-6; CDR3nt: TGTGCCAGCAGGACAGGGACGGGGGCCAACGTCCTGACTTTC; CDR3aa: CASRTGTGANVLTF
v_gene: TRBV28; d_gene: .; j_gene: TRBJ1-2; CDR3nt: TGTGCCAGCAGCCCTCTTGGGAACGGTGGCTATGGCTACACCTTC; CDR3aa: CASSPLGNGGYGYTF
v_gene: TRBV27; d_gene: TRBD1; j_gene: TRBJ2-2; CDR3nt: TGTGCCACACGTGACAGGGGGGGACACCGGGGAGCTGTTTTT; CDR3aa: CATRDRGGHRGAVF
v_gene: TRBV18; d_gene: TRBD2; j_gene: TRBJ2-5; CDR3nt: TGTGCCAGCTCAATCTCTAGCGGGAGGGCCCAAGAGACCCAGTACTTC; CDR3aa: CASSISSGRAQETQYF
v_gene: TRBV18; d_gene: .; j_gene: TRBJ1-2; CDR3nt: TGTGCCAGCTCACCCGGGGGAGACTTAGATGGCTACACCTTC; CDR3aa: CASSPGGDLDGYTF
v_gene: TRBV11-2; d_gene: .; j_gene: TRBJ2-7; CDR3nt: TGTGCCAGCAGCTTAGCTGCCGGTTCTACCTACGAGCAGTACTTC; CDR3aa: CASSLAAGSTYEQYF
v_gene: TRBV19; d_gene: .; j_gene: TRBJ2-2; CDR3nt: TGTGCCAGTGGAACCGGGGAGCTGTTTTTT; CDR3aa: CASGTGELFF
v_gene: TRBV5-1; d_gene: TRBD1; j_gene: TRBJ1-1; CDR3nt: TGCGCCAGCAGCCTCCGTGGACAGGGGTCCACTGAAGCTTTCTTT; CDR3aa: CASSLRGQGSTEAFF
v_gene: TRBV14; d_gene: .; j_gene: TRBJ2-1; CDR3nt: TGTGCCAGCAGCCAAGATTTTGTGGAGCAGTTCTTC; CDR3aa: CASSQDFVEQFF
v_gene: TRBV28; d_gene: TRBD1; j_gene: TRBJ2-7; CDR3nt: TGTGCCAGCAGTTTATACAGGGGGCTTACCTACGAGCAGTACTTC; CDR3aa: CASSLYRGLTYEQYF
v_gene: TRBV6-5; d_gene: .; j_gene: TRBJ2-5; CDR3nt: TGTGCCAGCAGTAAACCGGGAAACCGGCGGGGAGCCCAGTACTTC; CDR3aa: CASSKPGNRRGAQYF
v_gene: TRBV6-1; d_gene: .; j_gene: TRBJ2-2; CDR3nt: TGTGCCAGCAGTGACCTACAGCGCACCGGGGAGCTGTTTTTT; CDR3aa: CASSDLQRTGELFF
v_gene: TRBV19; d_gene: .; j_gene: TRBJ2-7; CDR3nt: TGTGCCAGTAGCTCAAGAGCCTACGAGCAGTACTTC; CDR3aa: CASSSRAYEQYF
v_gene: TRBV6-5; d_gene: .; j_gene: TRBJ1-1; CDR3nt: TGTGCCAGCAACCCCTCCTGGGGGAACACTGAAGCTTTCTTT; CDR3aa: CASNPSWGNTEAFF
v_gene: TRBV14; d_gene: TRBD1; j_gene: TRBJ2-1; CDR3nt: TGTGCCAGCAGCCCTACAGGGGGCAGGGAGCAGTTCTTC; CDR3aa: CASSPTGGREQFF
v_gene: TRBV6-5; d_gene: TRBD1; j_gene: TRBJ1-1; CDR3nt: TGTGCCAGCAGTTCCGACAGGGGAGTGGCTGAAGCTTTCTTT; CDR3aa: CASSSDRGVAEAFF